This T cell receptor beta chain was sequenced during a study of shared clonotypes between healthy human individuals. This table comes from immunoSEQ multiplex PCR, and its TCRdb copy is limited to in-frame clones, with some not included. The sample has 1.6 million or so clones, approximately 98.5% seen once. V was cut by 7 bases and J by 1 base, with 7 bases left in between. The germline V gene has CDR1 DFQATT and CDR2 SNEGSKA (reference sequence). This CDR3 has 11 amino acids. Sequences were obtained from naive CD4+ T cells sorted from blood. Noted subset: CD45RA+ positively selected. V and J are TRBV20-1 and TRBJ2-5; possible D gene TRBD1, 6 bases. The source is a man aged 25-45 years in good health. CDR3 nucleotides: TGCAGTGGACAGGTCCAAGAGACCCAGTACTTC. Its protein product is CSGQVQETQYF.